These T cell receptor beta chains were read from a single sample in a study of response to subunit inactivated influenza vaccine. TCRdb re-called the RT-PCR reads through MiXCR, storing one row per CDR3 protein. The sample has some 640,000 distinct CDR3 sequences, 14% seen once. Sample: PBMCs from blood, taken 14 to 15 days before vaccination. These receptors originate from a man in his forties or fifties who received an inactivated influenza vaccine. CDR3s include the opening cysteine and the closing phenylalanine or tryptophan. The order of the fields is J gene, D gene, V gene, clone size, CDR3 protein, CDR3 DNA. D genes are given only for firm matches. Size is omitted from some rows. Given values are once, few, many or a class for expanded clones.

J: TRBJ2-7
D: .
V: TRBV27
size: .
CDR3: CASSSYDGDEQYF
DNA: TGTGCCAGCAGTTCTTACGACGGGGACGAGCAGTACTTC

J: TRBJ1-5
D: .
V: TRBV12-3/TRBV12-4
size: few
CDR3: CASSNGPGGQHF
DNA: TGTGCCAGCAGTAACGGACCCGGGGGCCAGCATTTT

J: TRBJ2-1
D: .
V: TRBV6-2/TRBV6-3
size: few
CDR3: CASSRPPMRSYNEQFF
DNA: TGTGCCAGCAGTCGGCCCCCGATGCGTTCCTACAATGAGCAGTTCTTC

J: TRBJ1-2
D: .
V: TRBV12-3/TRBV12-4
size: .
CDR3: CASRTRGGEGYTF
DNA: TGTGCCAGCAGGACTAGGGGCGGGGAGGGCTACACCTTC

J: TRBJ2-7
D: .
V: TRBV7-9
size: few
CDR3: CASMPGINEQYF
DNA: TGTGCCAGTATGCCAGGGATCAACGAGCAGTACTTC

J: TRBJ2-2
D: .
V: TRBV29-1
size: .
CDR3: CSVEESEGTTGELFF
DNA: TGCAGCGTAGAAGAGTCCGAAGGGACCACCGGGGAGCTGTTTTTT

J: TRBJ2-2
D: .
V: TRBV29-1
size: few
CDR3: CSVPGGDTGELFF
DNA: TGCAGCGTCCCGGGTGGAGACACCGGGGAGCTGTTTTTT

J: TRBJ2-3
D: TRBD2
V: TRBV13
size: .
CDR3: CASSLGAPGLAGGDTQYF
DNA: TGTGCCAGCAGCTTAGGCGCTCCGGGACTAGCGGGAGGAGATACGCAGTATTTT

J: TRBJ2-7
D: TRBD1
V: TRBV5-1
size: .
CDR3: CASSRTGAHEQYF
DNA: TGCGCCAGCAGCAGAACAGGGGCCCACGAGCAGTACTTC

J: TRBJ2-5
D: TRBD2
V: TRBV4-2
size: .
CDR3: CASSRGLTEETQYF
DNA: TGTGCCAGCAGCCGGGGACTAACAGAAGAGACCCAGTACTTC

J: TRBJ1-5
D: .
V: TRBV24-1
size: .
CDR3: CATRDGGGSQPQHF
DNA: TGTGCCACCCGAGACGGGGGTGGGTCTCAGCCCCAGCATTTT

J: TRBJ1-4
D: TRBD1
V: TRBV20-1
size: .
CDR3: CSAPGGGTAGEKLFF
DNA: TGCAGTGCCCCCGGTGGTGGGACAGCCGGTGAAAAACTGTTTTTT

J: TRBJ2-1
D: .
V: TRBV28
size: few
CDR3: CASSLTLSRGDNEQFF
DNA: TGTGCCAGCAGTCTCACTCTGTCAAGGGGGGACAATGAGCAGTTCTTC

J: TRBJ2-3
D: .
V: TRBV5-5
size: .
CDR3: CASSPSAWHTDTQYF
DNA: TGTGCCAGCAGTCCCTCGGCCTGGCACACAGATACGCAGTATTTT

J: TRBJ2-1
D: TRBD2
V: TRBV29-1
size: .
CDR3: CSVEVQQAGDYEQFF
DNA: TGCAGCGTTGAAGTTCAGCAAGCGGGAGACTATGAGCAGTTCTTC

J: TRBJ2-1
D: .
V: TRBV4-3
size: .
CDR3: CASSQDPQTWNEQFF
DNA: TGCGCCAGCAGCCAAGATCCCCAAACTTGGAATGAGCAGTTCTTC

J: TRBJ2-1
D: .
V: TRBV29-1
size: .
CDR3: CSVEVRQFYSYNEQFF
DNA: TGCAGCGTTGAAGTAAGACAGTTTTACTCCTACAATGAGCAGTTCTTC

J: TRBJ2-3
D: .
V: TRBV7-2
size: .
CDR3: CASKPQGMSGDTQYF
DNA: TGTGCCAGCAAACCTCAGGGGATGTCAGGAGATACGCAGTATTTT

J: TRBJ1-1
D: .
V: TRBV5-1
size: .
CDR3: CASSSAGSTEAFF
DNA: TGCGCCAGCAGCTCTGCAGGGAGCACTGAAGCTTTCTTT

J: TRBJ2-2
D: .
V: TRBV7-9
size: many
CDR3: CASSFWTFNTGELFF
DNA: TGTGCCAGCAGCTTTTGGACTTTTAACACCGGGGAGCTGTTTTTT

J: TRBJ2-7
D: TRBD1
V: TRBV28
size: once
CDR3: CASTLGGQGPYEQYF
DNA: TGTGCCAGCACTTTGGGAGGACAGGGGCCCTACGAGCAGTACTTC

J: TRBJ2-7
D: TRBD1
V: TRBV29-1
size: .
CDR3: CSVEDPDREYEQYF
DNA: TGCAGCGTTGAGGACCCGGACAGGGAATACGAGCAGTACTTC

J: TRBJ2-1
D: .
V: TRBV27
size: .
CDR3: CASRDSVQFSGVANNEQFF
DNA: TGTGCCAGCAGAGACAGCGTACAATTTTCTGGGGTAGCGAACAATGAGCAGTTCTTC

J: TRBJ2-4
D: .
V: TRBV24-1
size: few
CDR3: CATAGTTNIQYF
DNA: TGTGCCACAGCCGGGACAACGAACATTCAGTACTTC

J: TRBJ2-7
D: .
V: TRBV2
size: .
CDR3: CASSEVRVTGEQYF
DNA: TGTGCCAGCAGTGAAGTGAGGGTAACCGGGGAGCAGTACTTC

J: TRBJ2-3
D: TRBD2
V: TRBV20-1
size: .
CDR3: CSAPRTSGRTDTQYF
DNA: TGCAGTGCGCCGAGGACTAGCGGGCGAACAGATACGCAGTATTTT

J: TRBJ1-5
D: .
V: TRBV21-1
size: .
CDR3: CASSKAGVAYQPQHF
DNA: TGTGCCAGCAGCAAAGCGGGCGTCGCATATCAGCCCCAGCATTTT

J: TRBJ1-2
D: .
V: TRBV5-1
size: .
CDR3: CASSLAPGRYGYTF
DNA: TGCGCCAGCAGCTTGGCACCAGGCCGCTATGGCTACACCTTC

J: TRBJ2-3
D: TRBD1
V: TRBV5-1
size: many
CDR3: CASSLTGATDTQYF
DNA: TGTGCCAGCAGTTTGACAGGGGCAACAGATACGCAGTATTTT

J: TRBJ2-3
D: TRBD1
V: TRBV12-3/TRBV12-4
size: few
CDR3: CASNLGQGRTDTQYF
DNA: TGTGCCAGCAACCTGGGACAGGGGCGCACAGATACGCAGTATTTT

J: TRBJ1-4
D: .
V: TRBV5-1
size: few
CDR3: CASSLQENEKLFF
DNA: TGCGCCAGCAGCTTACAAGAAAATGAAAAACTGTTTTTT

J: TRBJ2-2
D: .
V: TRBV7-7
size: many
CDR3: CASSLYPAGTGELFF
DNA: TGTGCCAGCAGCTTATATCCGGCAGGCACCGGGGAGCTGTTTTTT